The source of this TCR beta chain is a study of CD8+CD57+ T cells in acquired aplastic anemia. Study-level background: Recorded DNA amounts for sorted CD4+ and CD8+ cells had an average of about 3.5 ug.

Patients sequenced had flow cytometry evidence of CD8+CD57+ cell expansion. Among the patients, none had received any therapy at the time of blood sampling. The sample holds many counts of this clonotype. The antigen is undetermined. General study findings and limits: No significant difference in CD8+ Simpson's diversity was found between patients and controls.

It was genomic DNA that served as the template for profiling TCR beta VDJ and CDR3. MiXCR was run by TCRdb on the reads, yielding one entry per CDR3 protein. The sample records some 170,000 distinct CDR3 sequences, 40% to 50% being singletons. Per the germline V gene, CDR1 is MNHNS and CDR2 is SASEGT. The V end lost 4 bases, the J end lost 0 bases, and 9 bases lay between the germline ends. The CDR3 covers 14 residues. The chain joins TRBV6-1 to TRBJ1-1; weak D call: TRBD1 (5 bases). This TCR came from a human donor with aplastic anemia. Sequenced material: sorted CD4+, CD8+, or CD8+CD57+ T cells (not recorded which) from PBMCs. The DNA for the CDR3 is TGTGCCAGCAGTGGGACAAACATGAACACTGAAGCTTTCTTT. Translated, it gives CASSGTNMNTEAFF.